The present T cell receptor beta chain was sequenced within a study of early T cells in non-severe SARS-CoV-2 infection. This clonotype has more than one count but fewer than ten. TCRdb itself ran the 5' RACE reads through MiXCR, one entry per CDR3 protein. The table lists about 11,000 distinct CDR3 sequences, over 4% of them singletons. CDR1 MNHEY and CDR2 SVGAGI come from the germline V gene. CDR3 length: 12 residues. V lost 6 bases and J lost 8, with 13 bases in between. Source material: whole blood. The chain couples TRBV6-5 to TRBJ1-1; weak D call: TRBD1 (5 bases). This sequence originates from an adult who was a healthcare worker with PCR-confirmed SARS-CoV-2 infection or an uninfected control (not recorded which). The CDR3 is CASSYGTTEAFF. In nucleotides, the CDR3 is TGTGCCAGCAGCTACGGGACTACAGAAGCTTTCTTT.